This T cell receptor beta chain was recorded in a study of T-cell memory formation after mild COVID-19. Study at large: TCR clusters mostly belonged to single donors. The study's findings and limits: Pre-infection memory harbored some responding clones, suggesting cross-reactive memory joined.

The CDR3 runs to 17 residues. A remark on this clonotype: The antigen is unknown.

TCRdb reprocessed the 5' RACE reads via MiXCR and lists one record per CDR3 protein. Of fewer than 600,000 distinct CDR3 sequences listed, less than 25% are singletons. The V call is TRBV21-1, the J call TRBJ1-1; the D call of TRBD1 is as the table states it, not checked on the DNA. TRBV21-1 is a pseudogene segment. This sequence was found in an adult woman who had mild COVID-19 (a few samples of this study predate the infection). Cell type and time point are not known. The sequencing input was PBMCs or a T cell subset sorted from them (not recorded which). The DNA for the CDR3 is TGTGCCAGCAGCAAACCCTGCCCCCCTGGGAGGGTCACTGAAGCTTTCTTT. Translating gives CASSKPCPPGRVTEAFF.